A selection of T cell receptor beta chains follows, all from one sample in a study of blood T cell repertoires in COVID-19. The method was immunoSEQ multiplex PCR; TCRdb's version includes in-frame clones alone and lacks a portion of them. There are roughly 220,000 clones in the sample; roughly 84% occur only once, and around 1.5% lies in the top ten. Sequencing was carried out using peripheral blood. Source of these receptors: a woman in her forties who had recovered from COVID-19. CDR3s include the opening cysteine and the closing phenylalanine or tryptophan. Fields, in order: J gene, V gene, CDR3 length, D gene, clone size, CDR3 protein, CDR3 DNA. A D gene is named only where the DNA matches it firmly. Clone sizes are given selectively: once, few, many, or a class where the clone is expanded.

J: TRBJ2-3; V: TRBV5-1; length: 16; D: TRBD2; size: .; CDR3: CASSDIAGGLTDTQYF; DNA: TGCGCCAGCAGCGATATAGCGGGGGGGCTAACAGATACGCAGTATTTT
J: TRBJ2-7; V: TRBV5-1; length: 14; D: .; size: .; CDR3: CATSPGHDPYEQYF; DNA: TGCGCCACCTCTCCGGGACACGACCCCTACGAGCAGTACTTC
J: TRBJ2-7; V: TRBV7-8; length: 14; D: .; size: .; CDR3: CASGIGGISYEQYF; DNA: TGTGCCAGCGGAATCGGGGGAATCTCCTACGAGCAGTACTTC
J: TRBJ1-6; V: TRBV19; length: 15; D: TRBD1; size: .; CDR3: CASSPTGTGNSPLHF; DNA: TGTGCCAGTAGCCCGACCGGGACAGGGAATTCACCCCTCCACTTT
J: TRBJ2-7; V: TRBV5-1; length: 13; D: TRBD2; size: .; CDR3: CASSSGLVYEQYF; DNA: TGCGCCAGCAGCTCCGGACTAGTATACGAGCAGTACTTC
J: TRBJ2-4; V: TRBV7-9; length: 11; D: .; size: once; CDR3: CASSFENIQYF; DNA: TGTGCCAGCAGTTTCGAAAACATTCAGTACTTC
J: TRBJ2-7; V: TRBV10-3; length: 16; D: TRBD1; size: .; CDR3: CAIQRGTGTVSYEQYF; DNA: TGTGCCATACAAAGGGGGACGGGGACAGTGAGTTACGAGCAGTACTTC
J: TRBJ1-6; V: TRBV10-3; length: 14; D: .; size: .; CDR3: CAISDQDFNSPLHF; DNA: TGTGCCATCAGTGATCAGGACTTTAATTCACCCCTCCACTTT
J: TRBJ1-3; V: TRBV3-1/TRBV3-2; length: 16; D: .; size: .; CDR3: CASSQGTGTVGDTIYF; DNA: TGTGCCAGCAGCCAGGGAACCGGGACTGTGGGGGACACCATATATTTT
J: TRBJ2-5; V: TRBV11-3; length: 12; D: .; size: .; CDR3: CASRFGGETQYF; DNA: TGTGCCAGCAGATTCGGAGGAGAGACCCAGTACTTC
J: TRBJ1-4; V: TRBV13; length: 14; D: TRBD1; size: .; CDR3: CASSLQGARGELFF; DNA: TGTGCCAGCAGCTTGCAGGGGGCAAGGGGGGAACTGTTTTTT
J: TRBJ2-3; V: TRBV5-4; length: 13; D: .; size: .; CDR3: CASSLDTGDTQYF; DNA: TGTGCCAGCAGCTTGGATACGGGGGATACGCAGTATTTT
J: TRBJ1-5; V: TRBV4-3; length: 13; D: .; size: .; CDR3: CASSQGRGQPQHF; DNA: TGCGCCAGCAGCCAAGGGCGCGGCCAGCCCCAGCATTTT
J: TRBJ2-5; V: TRBV18; length: 13; D: TRBD1; size: .; CDR3: CASSRGGGETQYF; DNA: TGTGCCAGCTCACGAGGGGGCGGCGAGACCCAGTACTTC
J: TRBJ2-5; V: TRBV5-1; length: 13; D: TRBD2; size: .; CDR3: CASSFSGEETQYF; DNA: TGCGCCAGCAGCTTTAGCGGGGAAGAGACCCAGTACTTC
J: TRBJ1-2; V: TRBV5-6; length: 11; D: .; size: .; CDR3: CASRREVGYTF; DNA: TGTGCCAGCAGGAGGGAGGTGGGCTACACCTTC
J: TRBJ2-2; V: TRBV25-1; length: 13; D: TRBD2; size: .; CDR3: CASSTRDYGELFF; DNA: TGTGCCAGCAGCACCCGGGACTACGGGGAGCTGTTTTTT
J: TRBJ1-1; V: TRBV7-8; length: 13; D: TRBD1; size: .; CDR3: CASRGQTNTEAFF; DNA: TGTGCCAGCAGGGGACAGACCAACACTGAAGCTTTCTTT
J: TRBJ1-2; V: TRBV9; length: 14; D: TRBD1; size: .; CDR3: CASTLGQGASGYTF; DNA: TGTGCCAGCACCCTAGGGCAGGGGGCGAGTGGCTACACCTTC
J: TRBJ1-1; V: TRBV19; length: 15; D: TRBD1; size: .; CDR3: CASSIGTALNTEAFF; DNA: TGTGCCAGTAGTATCGGGACAGCGCTGAACACTGAAGCTTTCTTT
J: TRBJ2-1; V: TRBV7-2; length: 18; D: TRBD2; size: .; CDR3: CASSRTALLAGGNNEQFF; DNA: TGTGCCAGCAGCCGTACTGCTTTACTAGCGGGGGGTAACAATGAGCAGTTCTTC
J: TRBJ1-5; V: TRBV30; length: 13; D: .; size: .; CDR3: CAWSADVNQPQHF; DNA: TGTGCCTGGAGTGCAGATGTGAATCAGCCCCAGCATTTT
J: TRBJ1-5; V: TRBV19; length: 13; D: .; size: .; CDR3: CASNPQRDQPQHF; DNA: TGTGCCAGTAACCCACAGAGAGATCAGCCCCAGCATTTT
J: TRBJ1-5; V: TRBV7-6; length: 16; D: TRBD1; size: .; CDR3: CASSFGTGDSNQPQHF; DNA: TGTGCCAGCAGCTTCGGGACAGGGGATAGCAATCAGCCCCAGCATTTT
J: TRBJ2-1; V: TRBV18; length: 13; D: TRBD2; size: .; CDR3: CASSSGTTNEQFF; DNA: TGTGCCAGCTCCTCCGGGACTACCAATGAGCAGTTCTTC
J: TRBJ1-2; V: TRBV6-5; length: 14; D: .; size: .; CDR3: CASSYSTEDYGYTF; DNA: TGTGCCAGCAGTTACTCGACGGAGGACTATGGCTACACCTTC
J: TRBJ2-7; V: TRBV20-1; length: 16; D: TRBD2; size: .; CDR3: CSASKISGGSYYEQYF; DNA: TGCAGTGCCAGTAAGATTAGCGGGGGGTCGTACTACGAGCAGTACTTC
J: TRBJ2-7; V: TRBV4-2; length: 17; D: .; size: .; CDR3: CASSQESPGVLRGEQYF; DNA: TGTGCCAGCAGCCAAGAATCCCCGGGGGTCCTACGTGGCGAGCAGTACTTC
J: TRBJ2-2; V: TRBV4-3; length: 12; D: .; size: few; CDR3: CASSQVRGELFF; DNA: TGCGCCAGCAGCCAAGTCAGAGGGGAGCTGTTTTTT
J: TRBJ1-3; V: TRBV5-5; length: 18; D: TRBD1; size: .; CDR3: CASSLVWTGGTPGNTIYF; DNA: TGTGCCAGCAGCTTGGTTTGGACAGGGGGCACTCCCGGAAACACCATATATTTT
J: TRBJ2-6; V: TRBV30; length: 16; D: .; size: .; CDR3: CAWSFSGETGANVLTF; DNA: TGTGCCTGGAGTTTTTCAGGGGAAACTGGGGCCAACGTCCTGACTTTC
J: TRBJ2-1; V: TRBV10-3; length: 17; D: TRBD2; size: .; CDR3: CAISEVGLAGGYNEQFF; DNA: TGTGCCATCAGTGAAGTCGGATTAGCGGGGGGGTACAATGAGCAGTTCTTC
J: TRBJ2-5; V: TRBV27; length: 16; D: TRBD2; size: once; CDR3: CASSPGLAGGLETQYF; DNA: TGTGCCAGCAGCCCCGGACTAGCGGGGGGGCTTGAGACCCAGTACTTC
J: TRBJ1-3; V: TRBV7-2; length: 16; D: .; size: .; CDR3: CASSLRIGGGGNTIYF; DNA: TGTGCCAGCAGCTTAAGAATCGGGGGGGGTGGAAACACCATATATTTT
J: TRBJ2-3; V: TRBV10-3; length: 13; D: .; size: .; CDR3: CATTQESSDTQYF; DNA: TGTGCCACAACACAGGAAAGTTCAGATACGCAGTATTTT
J: TRBJ2-2; V: TRBV4-1; length: 17; D: TRBD2; size: .; CDR3: CASRPETSGGDTGELFF; DNA: TGCGCCAGCAGACCCGAGACTAGCGGGGGCGACACCGGGGAGCTGTTTTTT
J: TRBJ1-2; V: TRBV6-6; length: 13; D: .; size: .; CDR3: CASRPSLTYGYTF; DNA: TGTGCCAGCAGACCGAGCCTCACCTATGGCTACACCTTC
J: TRBJ1-1; V: TRBV7-9; length: 14; D: .; size: .; CDR3: CASSLLGGNTEAFF; DNA: TGTGCCAGCAGCTTACTCGGGGGTAACACTGAAGCTTTCTTT
J: TRBJ2-7; V: TRBV6-2/TRBV6-3; length: 12; D: .; size: few; CDR3: CASSTGNSGEYF; DNA: TGTGCCAGCAGTACGGGGAACTCGGGGGAGTACTTC
J: TRBJ2-2; V: TRBV18; length: 18; D: TRBD2; size: .; CDR3: CASTKLAGARTNTGELFF; DNA: TGTGCCAGCACAAAACTAGCGGGGGCCCGAACTAACACCGGGGAGCTGTTTTTT
J: TRBJ2-1; V: TRBV6-1; length: 16; D: TRBD2; size: .; CDR3: CASSGGLAGGYNEQFF; DNA: TGTGCCAGCAGTGGTGGACTAGCGGGGGGGTACAATGAGCAGTTCTTC
J: TRBJ1-2; V: TRBV28; length: 16; D: TRBD1; size: .; CDR3: CASSQPDRVGVYGYTF; DNA: TGTGCCAGCAGTCAACCGGACAGGGTTGGCGTCTATGGCTACACCTTC